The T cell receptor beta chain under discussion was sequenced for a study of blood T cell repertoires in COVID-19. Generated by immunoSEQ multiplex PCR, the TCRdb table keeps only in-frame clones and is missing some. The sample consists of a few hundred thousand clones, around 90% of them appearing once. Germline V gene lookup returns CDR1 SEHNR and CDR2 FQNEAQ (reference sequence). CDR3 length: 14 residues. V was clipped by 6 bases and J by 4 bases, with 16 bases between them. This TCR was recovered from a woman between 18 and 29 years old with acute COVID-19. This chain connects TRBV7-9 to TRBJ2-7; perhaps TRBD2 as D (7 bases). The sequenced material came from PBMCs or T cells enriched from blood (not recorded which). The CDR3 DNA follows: TGTGCCAGCAGTGGGGGGGCGCCAGGGTACGAGCAGTACTTC. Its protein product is CASSGGAPGYEQYF.